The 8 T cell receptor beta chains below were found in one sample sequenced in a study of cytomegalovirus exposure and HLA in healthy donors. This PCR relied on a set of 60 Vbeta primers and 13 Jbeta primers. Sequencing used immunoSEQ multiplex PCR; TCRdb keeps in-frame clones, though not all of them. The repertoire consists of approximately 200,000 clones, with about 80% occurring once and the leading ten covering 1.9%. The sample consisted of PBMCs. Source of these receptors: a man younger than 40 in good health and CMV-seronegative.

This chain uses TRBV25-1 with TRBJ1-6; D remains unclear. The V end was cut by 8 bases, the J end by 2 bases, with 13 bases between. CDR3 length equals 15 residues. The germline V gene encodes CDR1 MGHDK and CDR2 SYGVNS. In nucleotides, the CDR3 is TGTGCCAGCTCCGGAGGGCAGGCCTATAATTCACCCCTCCACTTT. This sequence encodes CASSGGQAYNSPLHF.

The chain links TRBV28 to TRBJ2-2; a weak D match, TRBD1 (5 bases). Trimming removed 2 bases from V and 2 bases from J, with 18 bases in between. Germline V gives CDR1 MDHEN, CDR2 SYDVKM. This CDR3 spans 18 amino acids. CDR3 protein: CASSLATVLLVNTGELFF. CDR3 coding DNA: TGTGCCAGCAGTTTAGCGACAGTCCTCCTAGTAAACACCGGGGAGCTGTTTTTT.

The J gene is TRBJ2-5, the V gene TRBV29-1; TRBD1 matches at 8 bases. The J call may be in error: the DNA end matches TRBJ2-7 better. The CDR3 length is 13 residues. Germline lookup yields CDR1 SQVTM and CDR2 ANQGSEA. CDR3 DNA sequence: TGCAGCGTCGTAGACAGGGGTACCTACGAGCAGTACTTC. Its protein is CSVVDRGTYEQYF.

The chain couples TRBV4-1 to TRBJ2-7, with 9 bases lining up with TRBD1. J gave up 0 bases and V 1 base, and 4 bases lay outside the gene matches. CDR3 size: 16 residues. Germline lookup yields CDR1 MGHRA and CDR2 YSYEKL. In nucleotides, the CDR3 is TGCGCCAGCAGCCAAGCGGTGGACAGGGGCTCCTACGAGCAGTACTTC. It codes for CASSQAVDRGSYEQYF.

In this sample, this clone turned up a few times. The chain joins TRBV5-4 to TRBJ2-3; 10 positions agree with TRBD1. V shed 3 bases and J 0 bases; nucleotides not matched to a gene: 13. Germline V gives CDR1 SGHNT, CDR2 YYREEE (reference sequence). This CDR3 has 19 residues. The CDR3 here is CASSSEGDRGPGSTDTQYF. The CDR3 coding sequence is TGTGCCAGCAGCTCGGAGGGTGACAGGGGGCCGGGGAGCACAGATACGCAGTATTTT.

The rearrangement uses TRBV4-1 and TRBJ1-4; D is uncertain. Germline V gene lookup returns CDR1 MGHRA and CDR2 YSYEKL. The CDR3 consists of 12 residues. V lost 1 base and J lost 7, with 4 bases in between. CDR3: CASSQVFEKLFF. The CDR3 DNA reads TGCGCCAGCAGCCAAGTATTTGAAAAACTGTTTTTT.

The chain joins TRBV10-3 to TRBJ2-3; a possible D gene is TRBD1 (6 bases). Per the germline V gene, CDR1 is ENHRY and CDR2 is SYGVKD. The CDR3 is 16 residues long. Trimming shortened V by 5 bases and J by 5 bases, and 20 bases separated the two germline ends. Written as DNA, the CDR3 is TGTGCCATCAGTCAGAGATCAGGGGAAAGGGGAGATACGCAGTATTTT. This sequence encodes CAISQRSGERGDTQYF.

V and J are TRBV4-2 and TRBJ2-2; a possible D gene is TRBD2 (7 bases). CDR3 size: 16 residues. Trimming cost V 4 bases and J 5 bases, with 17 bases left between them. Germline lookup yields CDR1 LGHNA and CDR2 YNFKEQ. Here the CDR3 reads CASSREGGGGTGELFF. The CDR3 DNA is TGTGCCAGCAGCCGCGAGGGAGGGGGTGGGACCGGGGAGCTGTTTTTT.